This T cell receptor (beta chain) was captured in a study of a mutant IDH1 vaccine in newly diagnosed glioma. Study summary: Patients received eight vaccinations in weeks 1, 3, 5, 7, 11, 15, 19, 23. Patients received vaccination from 4-6 weeks after radiotherapy alone, or with temozolomide cycles. Patients arrived already treated with radiotherapy, temozolomide, or both, most having had both.

Sample time point: week 23, last vaccination. All doses held 300 ug of mutant IDH1 20-mer peptide, with topical imiquimod. Tumors from donors were new WHO grade 3 or 4 IDH1-mutant astrocytomas with ATRX loss. With regard to this clone: Its antigen is unknown.

CDR1 and CDR2 from the germline V gene are LNHNV and YYDKDF (reference sequence). The germline V and J ends were trimmed by 5 bases and 6 bases, with 10 bases remaining between them. This CDR3 is 13 amino acids long. Libraries were prepared by immunoSEQ multiplex PCR; TCRdb keeps only in-frame clonotypes and omits some of them. Among tens of thousands of clones listed, 80% to 95% were seen once. Here the sequenced sample was PBMCs, taken from a glioma patient whose treatment included an IDH1 peptide vaccine. The genes are TRBV15 and TRBJ2-2, with D maybe TRBD2 (6 bases). The sequence derives from a man aged 45 to 65 with glioma. The CDR3 DNA reads as TGTGCCACCAGCGCCCGACTAGCCGGGGAGCTGTTTTTT. Its protein is CATSARLAGELFF.